The present T cell receptor (beta chain) was sequenced within a study of cytomegalovirus exposure and HLA in healthy donors. Concerning this clone itself: Its antigen is unknown.

Study-level results: In a later analysis, common viral pathogens appeared linked to several of the most significant clusters.

The V segment lost 7 bases and the J segment 3 bases; nucleotides outside the gene matches: 4. The germline V gene has CDR1 MNHEY and CDR2 SVGAGI. The CDR3 spans 14 residues. Amplification used 60 Vbeta primers and 13 Jbeta primers. Sequencing used immunoSEQ multiplex PCR; TCRdb keeps in-frame clones, though not all of them. The repertoire holds about 120,000 clones, with around 65% as singletons. The V gene is TRBV6-5, the J gene TRBJ1-5; the match to TRBD1 covers 9 bases. The sequencing sample was made of PBMCs. The receptor was isolated from a man aged 18 to 30 in good health and CMV-seronegative. The chain's CDR3 is CASKTGGPNQPQHF. The CDR3 bases are TGTGCCAGCAAAACAGGGGGCCCCAATCAGCCCCAGCATTTT.